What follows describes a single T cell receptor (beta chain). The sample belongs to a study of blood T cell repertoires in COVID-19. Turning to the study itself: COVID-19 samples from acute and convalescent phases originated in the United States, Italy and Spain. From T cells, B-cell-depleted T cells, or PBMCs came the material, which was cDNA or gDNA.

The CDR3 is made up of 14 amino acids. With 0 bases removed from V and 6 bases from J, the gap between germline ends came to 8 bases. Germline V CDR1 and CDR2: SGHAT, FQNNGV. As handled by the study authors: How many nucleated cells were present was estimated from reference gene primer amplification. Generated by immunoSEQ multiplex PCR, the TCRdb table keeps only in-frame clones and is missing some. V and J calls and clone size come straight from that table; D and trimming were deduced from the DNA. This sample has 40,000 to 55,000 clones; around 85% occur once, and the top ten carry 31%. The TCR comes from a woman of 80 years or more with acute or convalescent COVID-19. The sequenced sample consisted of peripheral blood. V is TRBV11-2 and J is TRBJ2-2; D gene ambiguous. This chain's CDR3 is CASSLDVSSGELFF. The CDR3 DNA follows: TGTGCCAGCAGCTTAGATGTTTCGTCCGGGGAGCTGTTTTTT. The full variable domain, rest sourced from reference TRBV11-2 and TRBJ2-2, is EAGVAQSPRYKIIEKRQSVAFWCNPISGHATLYWYQQILGQGPKLLIQFQNNGVVDDSQLPKDRFSAERLKGVDSTLKIQPAKLEDSAVYLCASSLDVSSGELFFGEGSRLTVL.